The 18 T cell receptor beta chains in this list originate from one sample, sequenced in a study of T cell responses to AZD1222 COVID-19 vaccine. Using immunoSEQ multiplex PCR, the repertoire was profiled, and TCRdb retains in-frame clones only, with some absent. The data show some 150,000 clones, about 88% seen once. The specimen was peripheral blood, collected on day 0 of AZD1222 vaccination. These receptors all come from an adult in good health.

The V gene is TRBV5-4, the J gene TRBJ2-6; D possibly corresponds to TRBD2 (5 bases). V was trimmed by 0 bases and J by 0 bases, leaving 7 bases between them. This CDR3 comprises 16 residues. Germline CDR1 is SGHNT and CDR2 is YYREEE (reference sequence). In nucleotides, the CDR3 is TGTGCCAGCAGCTTGGTAGGGAGCTCTGGGGCCAACGTCCTGACTTTC. Its protein product is CASSLVGSSGANVLTF.

The chain recombines TRBV6-5 with TRBJ2-2; 7 nucleotides agree with TRBD1. V lost 1 base to trimming and J lost 3 bases; unmatched junction nucleotides: 5. The CDR3 covers 16 residues. Per germline, CDR1 MNHEY and CDR2 SVGAGI. The CDR3 loop reads CASSYFRGLDTGELFF. Written as DNA, the CDR3 is TGTGCCAGCAGTTACTTTAGGGGGCTTGACACCGGGGAGCTGTTTTTT.

The gene calls are TRBV5-6 and TRBJ1-1, with TRBD1 matching over 7 bases. This CDR3 contains 13 residues. CDR1 is SGHDT, CDR2 YYEEEE, per germline. V dropped 5 bases and J dropped 1; count of bases not matched to a gene: 2. The CDR3 DNA reads as TGTGCCAGCAGACGGACAGGGAACACTGAAGCTTTCTTT. Translation: CASRRTGNTEAFF.

The V call is TRBV6-5, the J call TRBJ2-1; D unresolved. V was shortened by 0 bases and J by 4 bases, with 10 bases between the two germline ends. CDR3 size: 15 residues. The germline V gene has CDR1 MNHEY and CDR2 SVGAGI. CDR3 sequence: CASSYSPLEYNEQFF. As DNA, the CDR3 is TGTGCCAGCAGTTACTCCCCCTTGGAGTACAATGAGCAGTTCTTC.

This chain links TRBV27 with TRBJ2-7; perhaps TRBD1 as D (5 bases). The CDR3 sequence is 12 residues long. Germline CDR1 reads MNHEY; CDR2 reads SMNVEV (reference sequence). V was pared by 6 bases and J by 3 bases, with 9 bases between. CDR3 loop: CASRDNRYEQYF. CDR3 DNA sequence: TGTGCCAGCAGGGACAACCGCTACGAGCAGTACTTC.

The chain carries TRBV27 and TRBJ2-7; possible D gene TRBD2, 6 bases. Trimming stripped 5 bases from V and 2 bases from J, with 16 bases between. Per the germline V gene, CDR1 is MNHEY and CDR2 is SMNVEV (reference sequence). The CDR3 extends over 15 amino acids. CDR3 in DNA: TGTGCCAGCAGTGCAGGTGGAGCGGGTACCTACGAGCAGTACTTC. Its protein product is CASSAGGAGTYEQYF.

This chain links TRBV29-1 with TRBJ1-5, with D possibly being TRBD1 (5 bases). In germline, CDR1 is SQVTM, CDR2 ANQGSEA. This CDR3 has 14 amino acids. The CDR3 DNA is TGCGCCTCCTCGGTAGGGGATGTGAATCAGCCCCAGCATTTT. Protein sequence: CASSVGDVNQPQHF.

J is TRBJ2-5 and V is TRBV6-6, with D possibly being TRBD2 (7 bases). Trimming stripped 6 bases from V and 1 base from J, with 12 bases between. The germline V gene encodes CDR1 MNHNY and CDR2 SVGAGI (reference sequence). This CDR3 spans 14 amino acids. The CDR3 spells CASRRGGVQETQYF. The CDR3 nucleotides are TGTGCCAGCAGAAGGGGGGGCGTCCAAGAGACCCAGTACTTC.

The rearrangement links TRBV28 to TRBJ1-2; no definite D call. Germline loops: CDR1 MDHEN, CDR2 SYDVKM. Trimming removed 6 bases at V and 5 bases at J, with 7 bases between. This CDR3 comprises 11 residues. For the CDR3, the DNA is TGTGCCAGCAGCCAGGATTATGGCTACACCTTC. Amino acid sequence: CASSQDYGYTF.

The rearrangement links TRBV7-2 to TRBJ1-2; the D is unclear. With 0 bases removed from V and 1 base from J, the gap between germline ends came to 6 bases. The CDR3 extends over 14 amino acids. Germline values: CDR1 SGHTA, CDR2 FQGNSA. In DNA, the CDR3 is TGTGCCAGCAGCTTAGCCGGGGTTAACTATGGCTACACCTTC. Translating it yields CASSLAGVNYGYTF.

This clone was seen once. The genes are TRBV11-2 and TRBJ1-2; 8 bases fit TRBD1. The CDR3 runs 15 residues. The germline V gene has CDR1 SGHAT and CDR2 FQNNGV. Germline trimming cut 2 bases from V and 7 bases from J; bases unmatched to any gene: 9. The CDR3 coding sequence is TGTGCCAGCAGCTTAAGGATGGACAGGGCGCTTGGCTACACCTTC. Its protein product is CASSLRMDRALGYTF.

The chain couples TRBV6-5 to TRBJ2-2, with TRBD2 matching over 9 bases. With V trimmed by 5 bases and J by 5 bases, 3 bases remained unmatched. The CDR3 has 14 amino acids. The germline gives CDR1 MNHEY, CDR2 SVGAGI. The CDR3 DNA is TGTGCCAGCAGTACAGCGGGAGGAACCGGGGAGCTGTTTTTT. It encodes CASSTAGGTGELFF.

This clone has just a few counts. The rearrangement joins TRBV10-2 to TRBJ2-7, with TRBD1 matching 7 bases. Germline CDR1 is WSHSY and CDR2 is SAAADI. Trimming at V came to 5 bases and at J to 3 bases, leaving 4 bases not matched to a gene. The CDR3 contains 13 residues. CDR3 DNA: TGCGCCAGCAGTTCGGGACAGTTCTACGAGCAGTACGTC. This encodes CASSSGQFYEQYV.

The V gene is TRBV11-2, the J gene TRBJ2-3, with 7 bases matching TRBD1. Germline loops: CDR1 SGHAT, CDR2 FQNNGV. V lost 1 base to trimming and J lost 4 bases; unmatched junction nucleotides: 5. The CDR3 has 15 amino acids. For the CDR3, the DNA is TGTGCCAGCAGCTTAGTAGGGGGCGCGTCAGATACGCAGTATTTT. Its translation: CASSLVGGASDTQYF.

This rearrangement joins TRBV5-6 to TRBJ2-2; the D is unclear. This CDR3 is built from 17 residues. Trimming stripped 1 base from V and 4 bases from J, with 17 bases between. Germline loops: CDR1 SGHDT, CDR2 YYEEEE. The CDR3 DNA reads TGTGCCAGCAGCTTGTTTAAAGGTGTTTGGAGCACCGGGGAGCTGTTTTTT. This codes for CASSLFKGVWSTGELFF.

This clone was seen a single time. V is TRBV19 and J is TRBJ1-2, with TRBD1 identical over 7 bases. The CDR3 is 14 amino acids. Looked up from germline, CDR1 is LNHDA and CDR2 is SQIVND (reference sequence). After removal of 8 bases from V and 4 bases from J, the junction contained 10 bases not matched to a gene. This CDR3 reads CASLKQGTVYGYTF. CDR3 nucleotide sequence: TGTGCCAGTCTAAAGCAGGGGACAGTCTATGGCTACACCTTC.

The rearrangement links TRBV7-2 to TRBJ2-7, with TRBD2 matching 10 bases. Germline CDR1 SGHTA, CDR2 FQGNSA. V lost 6 bases, J lost 0 bases, and 11 bases stayed unmatched. This CDR3 has 17 amino acids. DNA for the CDR3: TGTGCCAGCAGTCTCAGGACTAGCGGATTCCTCTCCTACGAGCAGTACTTC. Protein sequence: CASSLRTSGFLSYEQYF.

The gene calls are TRBV24-1 and TRBJ2-4, with a tentative D call TRBD1 (5 bases). The CDR3 has 14 residues. Trimming took off 4 bases at V and 0 bases at J, with 6 bases between the two ends. Germline-derived CDR1 and CDR2 are KGHDR and SFDVKD. The CDR3 DNA reads as TGTGCCACCAGTGAAGGGGTAGCCAAAAACATTCAGTACTTC. This translates into CATSEGVAKNIQYF.